Listed below are T cell receptor beta chains from one sample, sequenced in a study of control samples from healthy donors and cancer patients. Some clones are missing from TCRdb's copy, which holds only in-frame ones; the method was immunoSEQ multiplex PCR. Of 90,000 to 150,000 clones listed, 89% were seen once; the top ten hold about 40%. What was sequenced was blood. The receptors shown here come from a man aged 50 to 60 in good health. CDR3s include the opening cysteine and the closing phenylalanine or tryptophan. D genes are given only for firm matches. Expanded clones get a size class; other rows say once, few or many, or leave the size out.

clone size | J gene | D gene | CDR3 length | V gene | CDR3 DNA | CDR3 protein
- | TRBJ1-2 | - | 15 | TRBV30 | TGTGCCTGGAGTTCCCCCTCACAGGGTAACTATGGCTACACCTTC | CAWSSPSQGNYGYTF
once | TRBJ2-3 | - | 14 | TRBV24-1 | TGTGCCACCTCCGGGAGTCTGGGCACAGATACGCAGTATTTT | CATSGSLGTDTQYF
- | TRBJ1-2 | - | 13 | TRBV5-1 | TGCGCCAGCAGCTTAGAGGAAGTGAATGGCTACACCTTC | CASSLEEVNGYTF
- | TRBJ2-1 | - | 14 | TRBV9 | TGTGCCAGCAGCGTAGAGGGGGGGCGCGATGAGCAGTTCTTC | CASSVEGGRDEQFF
- | TRBJ1-2 | - | 13 | TRBV19 | TGTGCCAGTAGTCCACCAGGTCGTTATGGCTACACCTTC | CASSPPGRYGYTF
- | TRBJ2-1 | TRBD2 | 16 | TRBV24-1 | TGTGCCACCAGTGATCCACGGACTAGCGGGGTCAATGAGCAGTTCTTC | CATSDPRTSGVNEQFF
- | TRBJ2-5 | - | 15 | TRBV9 | TGTGCCAGCAGCGTAGGGAACAGGCGGGGAGAGACCCAGTACTTC | CASSVGNRRGETQYF
- | TRBJ1-2 | - | 13 | TRBV12-3/TRBV12-4 | TGTGCCAGCAGTTTAGGGGGGGCAGGGGGCTACACCTTC | CASSLGGAGGYTF
- | TRBJ2-2 | TRBD2 | 14 | TRBV30 | TGTGCCTCCTTTACGCGGGGGTGGACCGGGGAGCTGTTTTTT | CASFTRGWTGELFF
- | TRBJ1-1 | - | 14 | TRBV3-1/TRBV3-2 | TGTGCCAGCAGCCAAGAAACGGGGAACACTGAAGCTTTCTTT | CASSQETGNTEAFF
- | TRBJ2-4 | TRBD1 | 16 | TRBV24-1 | TGTGCCACCAGGAGAACCGGACAGGGGGCATCAGACATTCAGTACTTC | CATRRTGQGASDIQYF
- | TRBJ2-7 | - | 18 | TRBV28 | TGTGCCAGCAGTTTCCCACTAAAGGGGAGGACAAACTCCTACGAGCAGTACTTC | CASSFPLKGRTNSYEQYF
- | TRBJ1-1 | - | 15 | TRBV12-5 | TGTGCTAGTGGTTTGGGAGACATGGGGGGCACTGAAGCTTTCTTT | CASGLGDMGGTEAFF
- | TRBJ2-7 | TRBD1 | 16 | TRBV7-8 | TGTGCCAGCAGCCCAGGGGGGCAGGGGGCGGCCTACGAGCAGTACTTC | CASSPGGQGAAYEQYF
- | TRBJ2-3 | TRBD2 | 16 | TRBV7-8 | TGTGCCAGCGCTGTCGGGGCTAGCGGGGGCACAGATACGCAGTATTTT | CASAVGASGGTDTQYF
- | TRBJ1-5 | - | 15 | TRBV10-3 | TGTGCCGTCTCCGGGATGTTCGGGAGCAATCAGCCCCAGCATTTT | CAVSGMFGSNQPQHF
- | TRBJ2-1 | TRBD1 | 15 | TRBV19 | TGTGCCAGTAGCAACAGGGGGCGAGAGTACAATGAGCAGTTCTTC | CASSNRGREYNEQFF
- | TRBJ2-3 | - | 15 | TRBV7-9 | TGTGCCAGCAGCTTAGGTGCGACTCGCACAGATACGCAGTATTTT | CASSLGATRTDTQYF
- | TRBJ1-1 | TRBD1 | 10 | TRBV6-4 | TGTGCCAAGACAGGGGCGGGAGCTTTCTTT | CAKTGAGAFF
- | TRBJ1-1 | - | 13 | TRBV19 | TGTGCCAGTAGTAAAGTAGACCGCACTGAAGCTTTCTTT | CASSKVDRTEAFF
- | TRBJ2-2 | - | 16 | TRBV18 | TGTGCCAGCTCACCACCGTCGCGGGGGAACACCGGGGAGCTGTTTTTT | CASSPPSRGNTGELFF
- | TRBJ1-5 | - | 15 | TRBV2 | TGTGCCAGCAGTGGAGTAGGGGCTTTCAATCAGCCCCAGCATTTT | CASSGVGAFNQPQHF